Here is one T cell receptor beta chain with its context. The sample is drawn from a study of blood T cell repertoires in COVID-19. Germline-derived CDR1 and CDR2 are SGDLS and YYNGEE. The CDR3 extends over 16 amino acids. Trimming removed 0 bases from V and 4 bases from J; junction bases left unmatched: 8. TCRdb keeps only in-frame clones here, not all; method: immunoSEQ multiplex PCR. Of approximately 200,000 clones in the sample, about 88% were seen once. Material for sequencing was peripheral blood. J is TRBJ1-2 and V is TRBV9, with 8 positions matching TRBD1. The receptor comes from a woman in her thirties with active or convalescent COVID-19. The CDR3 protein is CASSVATGVGIYGYTF. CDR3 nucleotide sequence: TGTGCCAGCAGCGTAGCGACAGGGGTGGGGATCTATGGCTACACCTTC.